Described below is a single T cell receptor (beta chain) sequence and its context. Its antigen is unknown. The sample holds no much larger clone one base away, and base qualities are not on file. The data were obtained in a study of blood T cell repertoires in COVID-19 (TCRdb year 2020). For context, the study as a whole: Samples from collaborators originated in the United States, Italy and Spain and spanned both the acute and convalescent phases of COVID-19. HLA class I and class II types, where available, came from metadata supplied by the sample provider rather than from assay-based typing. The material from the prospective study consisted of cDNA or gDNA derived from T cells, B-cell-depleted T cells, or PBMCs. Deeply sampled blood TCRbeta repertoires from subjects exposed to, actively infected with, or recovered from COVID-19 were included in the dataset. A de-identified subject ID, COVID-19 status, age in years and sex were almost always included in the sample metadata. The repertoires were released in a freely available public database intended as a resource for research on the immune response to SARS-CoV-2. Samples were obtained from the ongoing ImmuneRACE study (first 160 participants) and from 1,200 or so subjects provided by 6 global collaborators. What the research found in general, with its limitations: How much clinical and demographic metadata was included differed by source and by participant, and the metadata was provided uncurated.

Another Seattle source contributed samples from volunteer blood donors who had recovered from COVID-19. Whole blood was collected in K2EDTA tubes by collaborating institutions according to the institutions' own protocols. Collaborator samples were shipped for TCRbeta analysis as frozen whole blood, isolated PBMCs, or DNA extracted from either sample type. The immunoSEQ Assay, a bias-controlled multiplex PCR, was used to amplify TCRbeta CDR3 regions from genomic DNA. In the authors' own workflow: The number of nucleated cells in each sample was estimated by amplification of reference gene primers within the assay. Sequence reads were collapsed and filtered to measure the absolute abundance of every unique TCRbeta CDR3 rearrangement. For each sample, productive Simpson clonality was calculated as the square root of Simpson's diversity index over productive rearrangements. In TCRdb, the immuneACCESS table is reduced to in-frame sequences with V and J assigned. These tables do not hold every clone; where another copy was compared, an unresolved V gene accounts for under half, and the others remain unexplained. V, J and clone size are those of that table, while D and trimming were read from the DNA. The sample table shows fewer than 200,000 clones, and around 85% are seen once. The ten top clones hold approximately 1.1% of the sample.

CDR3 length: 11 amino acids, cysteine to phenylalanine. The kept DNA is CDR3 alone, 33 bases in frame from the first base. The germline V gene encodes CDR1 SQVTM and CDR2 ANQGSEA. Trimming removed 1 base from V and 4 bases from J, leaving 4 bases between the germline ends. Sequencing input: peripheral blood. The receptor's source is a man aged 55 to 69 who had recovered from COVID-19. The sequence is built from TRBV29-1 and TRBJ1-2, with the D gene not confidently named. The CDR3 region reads CSVEGGYGYTF. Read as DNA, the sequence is TGCAGCGTTGAAGGAGGCTATGGCTACACCTTC.